These 31 T cell receptor beta chains came from one sample sequenced in a study of shared clonotypes between healthy human individuals. Clones were read by immunoSEQ multiplex PCR, and TCRdb kept only the in-frame ones, dropping some. The repertoire holds hundreds of thousands of clones, with over 60% as singletons. Sequenced material: PBMCs. The receptors stem from a middle-aged woman in good health. Some clones in this sample may be carry-over from other donors' samples.

This chain joins TRBV7-2 and TRBJ1-2; D is unresolved. The CDR3 is 14 residues long. V was shortened by 1 base and J by 0 bases, with 6 bases between the two germline ends. The V gene's germline CDR1 is SGHTA and CDR2 FQGNSA. CDR3 sequence (DNA): TGTGCCAGCAGCTTAGAGTACTCTAACTATGGCTACACCTTC. Residues: CASSLEYSNYGYTF.

Only a few counts were recorded for this clone. The chain carries TRBV7-3 and TRBJ2-1; D remains unclear. Germline V gene sequence: CDR1 SGHTA, CDR2 FQGTGA. The length of the CDR3 is 15 residues. Trimming took 0 bases from V and 0 from J, leaving 6 bases between them. The CDR3 region has the DNA TGTGCCAGCAGCTTAACACAGAACTCCTACAATGAGCAGTTCTTC. It yields the protein CASSLTQNSYNEQFF. Full variable domain (rest looked up from reference TRBV7-3 and TRBJ2-1): GAGVSQTPSNKVTEKGKYVELRCDPISGHTALYWYRQSLGQGPEFLIYFQGTGAADDSGLPNDRFFAVRPEGSVSTLKIQRTERGDSAVYLCASSLTQNSYNEQFFGPGTRLTVL.

V gene TRBV7-3 combines with J gene TRBJ2-2; a possible D gene is TRBD2 (7 bases). Germline V gene sequence: CDR1 SGHTA, CDR2 FQGTGA. V lost 3 bases, J lost 4 bases, and 15 bases lay in between. The CDR3 runs 16 residues. The CDR3 region has the DNA TGTGCCAGCAGCTTGATTCGGGGGGCGGCCACCGGGGAGCTGTTTTTT. It translates to CASSLIRGAATGELFF.

The chain couples TRBV6-4 to TRBJ1-1; 7 nucleotides agree with TRBD1. Germline CDR1 MRHNA, CDR2 SNTAGT. The CDR3 is 16 residues long. V was pared by 5 bases and J by 1 base, with 10 bases of the junction left unmatched. CDR3 coding DNA: TGTGCCAGCAGTCCATTACCCGGACAGGCGAACACTGAAGCTTTCTTT. Translation: CASSPLPGQANTEAFF.

The chain carries TRBV7-6 and TRBJ1-1; D remains ambiguous. V was cut by 5 bases and J by 0 bases, with 7 bases left in between. The CDR3 has 13 amino acids. Germline V gives CDR1 SGHVS, CDR2 FNYEAQ. CDR3 loop: CASSRDVNTEAFF. In DNA form, the CDR3 reads TGTGCCAGCAGCCGAGACGTGAACACTGAAGCTTTCTTT.

The J gene is TRBJ1-1, the V gene TRBV2; no definite D call. There are 16 residues in the CDR3. Germline loops: CDR1 SNHLY, CDR2 FYNNEI. Trimming removed 5 bases from V and 3 bases from J, with 19 bases in between. CDR3 nucleotides: TGTGCCAGCAGTTCCCCAGTCCCAGTCACGGACACTGAAGCTTTCTTT. Amino acid sequence: CASSSPVPVTDTEAFF.

The chain has TRBV27 and TRBJ2-7; TRBD1 agrees at 8 bases. Germline V lookup: CDR1 MNHEY, CDR2 SMNVEV (reference sequence). The CDR3 has 14 residues. Trimming removed 4 bases from V and 4 bases from J; junction bases left unmatched: 6. CDR3 residues: CASSSFQGAYEQYF. CDR3 sequence (DNA): TGTGCCAGCAGTTCCTTTCAGGGGGCATACGAGCAGTACTTC.

V usage is TRBV6-9 and J usage is TRBJ1-1; D call uncertain. This CDR3 contains 14 residues. CDR1 is MNHGY, CDR2 SVAAGI, per germline. Trimming pared 2 bases from V and 8 bases from J, leaving 15 bases between. The CDR3 loop is CASSYPRVRTEAFF. The CDR3 DNA is TGTGCCAGCAGTTATCCGAGGGTGCGAACCGAAGCTTTCTTT.

The chain combines TRBV2 with TRBJ2-7; TRBD1 is a possible D gene (7 bases). With 1 base removed from V and 0 bases from J, the gap between germline ends came to 13 bases. The CDR3 has 16 residues. The germline V gene encodes CDR1 SNHLY and CDR2 FYNNEI. Written as DNA, the CDR3 is TGTGCCAGCAGTGAAGGTGCAGGGGGGACCTCCTACGAGCAGTACTTC. Translating it yields CASSEGAGGTSYEQYF.

The chain uses TRBV30 and TRBJ2-7; the match to TRBD1 covers 8 bases. Germline values: CDR1 GTSNPN, CDR2 SVGIG (reference sequence). The ends lost 3 bases at V and 5 bases at J; junction bases unmatched: 9. The CDR3 is 14 amino acids. CDR3 sequence (DNA): TGTGCCTGGAGGTCAGGACAGGGTTTCAACGAGCAGTACTTC. Its protein is CAWRSGQGFNEQYF.

In nucleotides, the CDR3 is TGTGCCAGCAGTTTAGGGCTAGCGAGCGAGCAGTACTTC. It codes for CASSLGLASEQYF. The chain is built from TRBV27 and TRBJ2-7; D perhaps matches TRBD2 (6 bases). Germline CDR1 is MNHEY and CDR2 is SMNVEV (reference sequence). Trimming cost V 2 bases and J 6 bases, with 11 bases left between them. The CDR3 contains 13 residues.

V and J are TRBV10-3 and TRBJ1-2; 9 nucleotides match TRBD1. After removal of 2 bases from V and 4 bases from J, the junction contained 5 bases not matched to a gene. CDR3 length: 15 amino acids. The germline gives CDR1 ENHRY, CDR2 SYGVKD. The DNA of the CDR3 is TGTGCCATCAGTGAGACAGGGGGCGAGTTCTATGGCTACACCTTC. It is translated as CAISETGGEFYGYTF.

This clone was counted a few times. V and J are TRBV7-9 and TRBJ2-3, with D possibly being TRBD2 (5 bases). Between the trimmed V and J ends, which lost 4 bases and 1 base, there was a span of 9 bases. CDR3 size: 14 residues. CDR1 is SEHNR, CDR2 FQNEAQ, per germline (reference sequence). The CDR3 protein is CASSYEGRTDTQYF. CDR3 bases: TGTGCCAGCAGCTACGAGGGCCGCACAGATACGCAGTATTTT.

On this clone itself: Only one base separates this from a far larger clonotype, so it likely reflects a read error. Within the sample, other DNA sequences also encode this same CDR3. The J gene is TRBJ1-1, the V gene TRBV30; D is unresolved. Germline V gene data show CDR1 as GTSNPN and CDR2 as SVGIG (reference sequence). This CDR3 region has 12 residues. CDR3 sequence (DNA): TGTGCCTGGTCCAGGCAGAACACCGAAGCTTTCTTT. Translation gives CAWSRQNTEAFF.

The sample holds a few counts of this clone. CDR3 DNA sequence: TGTGCCAGCAGCCGTATCGGTACAGGGAGGCACGAGCAGTACTTC. Translating it yields CASSRIGTGRHEQYF. This chain joins TRBV9 and TRBJ2-7, with D perhaps matching TRBD1 or TRBD2 (6 bases each). Germline V gives CDR1 SGDLS, CDR2 YYNGEE. The V end lost 4 bases, the J end lost 5 bases, and 19 bases lay between the germline ends. The CDR3 totals 15 residues.

This clone was picked up a small number of times. The chain joins TRBV28 to TRBJ2-7; unclear D gene. The CDR3 consists of 14 residues. Germline CDR1 reads MDHEN; CDR2 reads SYDVKM. V was shortened by 7 bases and J by 2 bases, with 15 bases between the two germline ends. The CDR3 nucleotides are TGTGCCAGCATCCCCCGGGTTCGTACCTACGAGCAGTACTTC. This codes for CASIPRVRTYEQYF.

The chain is built from TRBV28 and TRBJ2-7, with D perhaps assigned TRBD1 or TRBD2 (5 bases each). Per the germline V gene, CDR1 is MDHEN and CDR2 is SYDVKM. Trimming stripped 7 bases from V and 0 bases from J, with 28 bases between. The CDR3 totals 19 residues. The CDR3: CASKRVWDHRRVSSYEQYF. DNA of the CDR3: TGTGCCAGCAAGCGAGTGTGGGACCATCGAAGGGTAAGCTCCTACGAGCAGTACTTC.

The chain links TRBV18 to TRBJ2-6; 7 bases match TRBD1. The J segment lost 4 bases and the V segment lost 3 bases, leaving 15 bases of the junction unmatched. The CDR3 extends over 19 amino acids. Per the germline V gene, CDR1 is KGHSH and CDR2 is LQKENI. DNA of the CDR3: TGTGCCAGCTCACCCTTGGGACAGCTTGCTAGGTCAGGGGCCAACGTCCTGACTTTC. Its protein is CASSPLGQLARSGANVLTF.

A single count supports this clone. The DNA of the CDR3 is TGTGCCAGCTCACCGCAGGGGCCGAACACTGAAGCTTTCTTT. It specifies CASSPQGPNTEAFF. The chain joins TRBV18 to TRBJ1-1, with a tentative D call TRBD1 (6 bases). The CDR3 length is 14 residues. Germline V gene sequence: CDR1 KGHSH, CDR2 LQKENI. V gave up 3 bases and J gave up 1 base, with 9 bases separating them.

By sample fraction, this clone is medium-sized (0.01 to 0.1%). The identical CDR3 is also encoded by other nucleotide sequences in the sample. This chain uses TRBV5-6 with TRBJ1-5, with no clear D. The germline V and J ends were trimmed by 0 bases and 3 bases, with 4 bases remaining between them. Germline V gene sequence: CDR1 SGHDT, CDR2 YYEEEE. The CDR3 has 13 amino acids. CDR3 nucleotide sequence: TGTGCCAGCAGCTTGGGTACCAATCAGCCCCAGCATTTT. Residues: CASSLGTNQPQHF.

The chain combines TRBV5-1 with TRBJ2-3; D uncertain. The CDR3 is 14 residues long. Germline V CDR1 and CDR2: SGHRS, YFSETQ. The ends were cut back, 6 bases at V and 1 base at J, with 12 bases in the middle. CDR3 amino acids: CASNDGSRTDTQYF. CDR3 coding DNA: TGCGCCAGCAATGACGGCAGCCGCACAGATACGCAGTATTTT.

The chain links TRBV7-3 to TRBJ1-3; the D is unclear. The germline V gene encodes CDR1 SGHTA and CDR2 FQGTGA. Trimming removed 5 bases from V and 0 bases from J, with 8 bases in between. The CDR3 has 14 residues. CDR3 coding DNA: TGTGCCAGCAGCCCGACAAGCTCTGGAAACACCATATATTTT. Translating gives CASSPTSSGNTIYF.

The gene calls are TRBV25-1 and TRBJ2-7, with D tentatively TRBD1 (6 bases). Germline V gene lookup returns CDR1 MGHDK and CDR2 SYGVNS. Trimming cost V 3 bases and J 6 bases, with 24 bases left between them. This CDR3 is 17 amino acids long. The CDR3: CASSDPIYGTIPSEQYF. The DNA for the CDR3 is TGTGCCAGCAGTGATCCCATATATGGGACAATCCCATCCGAGCAGTACTTC.

The gene calls are TRBV6-5 and TRBJ1-1; the D is unclear. The length of the CDR3 is 15 residues. Germline assignment: CDR1 MNHEY and CDR2 SVGAGI. The ends were cut back, 6 bases at V and 2 bases at J, with 16 bases in the middle. The DNA of the CDR3 is TGTGCCAGCAGAAGCCAAGAGGACCCAAACACTGAAGCTTTCTTT. Its translation: CASRSQEDPNTEAFF.

The rearrangement links TRBV5-1 to TRBJ1-1; D is undetermined. Germline V lookup: CDR1 SGHRS, CDR2 YFSETQ. V gave up 2 bases and J gave up 7 bases, with 12 bases separating them. This CDR3 has 13 residues. The CDR3 region is CASSFGGDLEAFF. The CDR3 DNA reads as TGCGCCAGCAGCTTCGGAGGAGACCTTGAAGCTTTCTTT.

With respect to this clone: Different DNA sequences within this sample yield the same CDR3. The V gene is TRBV11-3, the J gene TRBJ2-5, with TRBD2 matching 10 bases. Trimming removed 1 base from V and 8 bases from J; junction bases left unmatched: 7. The germline V gene has CDR1 SGHNT and CDR2 YENEEA. CDR3 size: 15 residues. The chain's CDR3 is CASSLGPSGRETQYF. The DNA of the CDR3 is TGTGCCAGCAGCTTAGGTCCTAGCGGGAGAGAAACCCAGTACTTC.

This clone was found a few times. The V and J genes are TRBV5-6 and TRBJ2-1; 9 positions agree with TRBD2. V gave up 0 bases and J gave up 9 bases; unmatched junction bases: 13. Germline CDR1 and CDR2: SGHDT and YYEEEE. The CDR3 runs to 17 residues. The CDR3 reads CASSLALAGTGGGEQFF. The DNA for the CDR3 is TGTGCCAGCAGCTTGGCGCTAGCGGGAACGGGCGGAGGTGAGCAGTTCTTC. Together with reference TRBV5-6 and TRBJ2-1, the CDR3 gives the full variable domain: DAGVTQSPTHLIKTRGQQVTLRCSPKSGHDTVSWYQQALGQGPQFIFQYYEEEERQRGNFPDRFSGHQFPNYSSELNVNALLLGDSALYLCASSLALAGTGGGEQFFGPGTRLTVL.

V usage is TRBV2 and J usage is TRBJ2-7; 8 positions match TRBD1. CDR3 length equals 14 residues. Germline lookup yields CDR1 SNHLY and CDR2 FYNNEI. CDR3 nucleotide sequence: TGTGTAAATTTGAAAGGACAGGGCCAGCACGAGCAGTACTTC. Translation gives CVNLKGQGQHEQYF.

This chain uses TRBV6-5 with TRBJ1-1; D remains ambiguous. This CDR3 is built from 16 residues. Germline lookup yields CDR1 MNHEY and CDR2 SVGAGI. V gave up 0 bases and J gave up 0 bases, with 11 bases separating them. CDR3 coding DNA: TGTGCCAGCAGTTACTCGAGAGGGAGCATGAACACTGAAGCTTTCTTT. Translated, it gives CASSYSRGSMNTEAFF.

The rearrangement links TRBV29-1 to TRBJ2-7; TRBD2 agrees at 7 bases. CDR1 and CDR2 from the germline V gene are SQVTM and ANQGSEA. The CDR3 runs 12 residues. Germline trimming cut 4 bases from V and 2 bases from J; bases unmatched to any gene: 2. As DNA, the CDR3 is TGCAGCGTTGGGACTAGGCCCTACGAGCAGTACTTC. Its translation is CSVGTRPYEQYF.

The chain combines TRBV5-1 with TRBJ2-2, with TRBD1 matching 10 bases. J lost 5 bases, V lost 0 bases, and 4 bases had no gene match. Germline lookup yields CDR1 SGHRS and CDR2 YFSETQ. The CDR3 extends over 16 amino acids. CDR3 nucleotide sequence: TGCGCCAGCAGCTTGGCGCCGGGACAGGGGACCGGGGAGCTGTTTTTT. This encodes CASSLAPGQGTGELFF.